Listed below are T cell receptor beta chains from one sample, sequenced in a study of regulatory T cells in long-lasting Graves disease. A single record per CDR3 protein comes from TCRdb applying MiXCR to the multiplex PCR reads. The sample contains 400,000 to 450,000 distinct CDR3 sequences, 15% of which appear only once. The data also belong to a second study, concerning T cells in Graves' hyperthyroidism and ophthalmopathy.

This specimen consisted of peripheral blood mononuclear cells (PBMCs), obtained at new diagnosis, from a patient treated with antithyroid drugs. These receptors all stem from a woman in her 30s with Graves disease. CDR3s include the opening cysteine and the closing phenylalanine or tryptophan. A D gene is named only where the DNA matches it firmly. A clone size is listed for some rows: how often the clone was seen (once, few, many), or a class if it is expanded.

V gene: TRBV11-2
D gene: -
J gene: TRBJ1-5
clone size: many
CDR3 DNA: TGTGCCAGCAGCCGGTTAGGCCCGAGTAGTAATCAGCCCCAGCATTTT
CDR3 protein: CASSRLGPSSNQPQHF

V gene: TRBV4-1
D gene: -
J gene: TRBJ2-3
clone size: -
CDR3 DNA: TGCGCCAGCAGCCAAGAAAATATGGTGGGGGCAGATACGCAGTATTTT
CDR3 protein: CASSQENMVGADTQYF

V gene: TRBV18
D gene: -
J gene: TRBJ1-2
clone size: many
CDR3 DNA: TGTGCCAGCTCACCAAAGACAGGATATGGCTACACCTTC
CDR3 protein: CASSPKTGYGYTF

V gene: TRBV27
D gene: TRBD2
J gene: TRBJ2-7
clone size: many
CDR3 DNA: TGTGCCAGCAGTTTAAAGGGACTAGCGGGTTCCTACGAGCAGTACTTC
CDR3 protein: CASSLKGLAGSYEQYF

V gene: TRBV3-1
D gene: -
J gene: TRBJ1-1
clone size: few
CDR3 DNA: TGTGCCAGCAGTTGGGGTCGGCCGAAGAACACTGAAGCTTTCTTT
CDR3 protein: CASSWGRPKNTEAFF

V gene: TRBV25-1
D gene: -
J gene: TRBJ1-2
clone size: few
CDR3 DNA: TGTGCCAGCAGGGGTGGATCAGTCTATGGCTACACCTTC
CDR3 protein: CASRGGSVYGYTF

V gene: TRBV3-1
D gene: TRBD2
J gene: TRBJ2-1
clone size: many
CDR3 DNA: TGTGCCAGCAGCTCGACTAGCGACCCCAACAATGAGCAGTTCTTC
CDR3 protein: CASSSTSDPNNEQFF

V gene: TRBV11-3
D gene: TRBD1
J gene: TRBJ2-1
clone size: many
CDR3 DNA: TGTGCCAGCAGCTTGGCTACCGGGACAGGGTTCAATGAGCAGTTCTTC
CDR3 protein: CASSLATGTGFNEQFF

V gene: TRBV4-1
D gene: -
J gene: TRBJ1-2
clone size: few
CDR3 DNA: TGCGCCAGCAGCCAAGAAGTCCATTATAGCTATGGCTACACCTTC
CDR3 protein: CASSQEVHYSYGYTF

V gene: TRBV3-1
D gene: TRBD2
J gene: TRBJ2-2
clone size: many
CDR3 DNA: TGTGCCAGCAGCCAAGAGATTCCGGGACTAGGAAACACCGGGGAGCTGTTTTTT
CDR3 protein: CASSQEIPGLGNTGELFF

V gene: TRBV11-2
D gene: TRBD1
J gene: TRBJ1-5
clone size: many
CDR3 DNA: TGTGCCAGCAGCCTTACAGGGGCTTGGGGTCAGCCCCAGCATTTT
CDR3 protein: CASSLTGAWGQPQHF

V gene: TRBV2
D gene: -
J gene: TRBJ1-5
clone size: -
CDR3 DNA: TGTGCCAGCATGCGTGGGCGAGGATATAGCAATCAGCCCCAGCATTTT
CDR3 protein: CASMRGRGYSNQPQHF

V gene: TRBV12-3/TRBV12-4
D gene: -
J gene: TRBJ2-2
clone size: many
CDR3 DNA: TGTGCCAGTTTACTCGACACACCCCTTGAGCTGTTTTTT
CDR3 protein: CASLLDTPLELFF

V gene: TRBV7-6
D gene: -
J gene: TRBJ2-3
clone size: -
CDR3 DNA: TGTGCCAGCAGCTTAAGCACGTCCGGGGGCGCAGATACGCAGTATTTT
CDR3 protein: CASSLSTSGGADTQYF

V gene: TRBV3-1
D gene: -
J gene: TRBJ1-5
clone size: -
CDR3 DNA: TGTGCCAGCAGCCACCTTTCAGGCAATCAGCCCCAGCATTTT
CDR3 protein: CASSHLSGNQPQHF

V gene: TRBV7-9
D gene: -
J gene: TRBJ1-6
clone size: -
CDR3 DNA: TGTGCCAGCAGCTTCGGGCAGGGAGCTTCACCCCTCCACTTT
CDR3 protein: CASSFGQGASPLHF

V gene: TRBV12-3/TRBV12-4
D gene: TRBD2
J gene: TRBJ2-5
clone size: many
CDR3 DNA: TGTGCCAGCAACCCGTCGGGGGAGGGAGAGACCCAGTACTTC
CDR3 protein: CASNPSGEGETQYF

V gene: TRBV19
D gene: -
J gene: TRBJ2-7
clone size: once
CDR3 DNA: TGTGCCAGTAGTAGGGACGGCTTCCAGGGCGAGCAGTACTTC
CDR3 protein: CASSRDGFQGEQYF

V gene: TRBV6-5
D gene: TRBD2
J gene: TRBJ2-2
clone size: -
CDR3 DNA: TGTGCCAGCAGTTATTCCTGGACTAGCCCCGGGGAGCTGTTTTTT
CDR3 protein: CASSYSWTSPGELFF

V gene: TRBV11-2
D gene: TRBD2
J gene: TRBJ2-5
clone size: -
CDR3 DNA: TGTGCCAGCAGTCCAAGGACTAGCGGAAAAGAGACCCAGTACTTC
CDR3 protein: CASSPRTSGKETQYF

V gene: TRBV19
D gene: -
J gene: TRBJ1-1
clone size: -
CDR3 DNA: TGTGCCAGTAGCTCTTTGGACTTAAACACTGAAGCTTTCTTT
CDR3 protein: CASSSLDLNTEAFF

V gene: TRBV6-1
D gene: TRBD2
J gene: TRBJ2-7
clone size: many
CDR3 DNA: TGTGCCAGCAGGGGAGGACTAGCGGGAGGGATGTACGAGCAGTACTTC
CDR3 protein: CASRGGLAGGMYEQYF

V gene: TRBV4-2
D gene: -
J gene: TRBJ2-5
clone size: few
CDR3 DNA: TGTGCCAGCAGCCAAGTCTGGACACCTGAAGAGACCCAGTACTTC
CDR3 protein: CASSQVWTPEETQYF

V gene: TRBV12-5
D gene: TRBD1
J gene: TRBJ1-2
clone size: many
CDR3 DNA: TGTGCTAGTGGTCCGAAGAGTACCCGTGTCGACAGGGAACTCTATGGCTACACCTTC
CDR3 protein: CASGPKSTRVDRELYGYTF

V gene: TRBV20-1
D gene: -
J gene: TRBJ2-5
clone size: many
CDR3 DNA: TGCAGTGCCGTCCGTACCAAGGAGACCCAGTACTTC
CDR3 protein: CSAVRTKETQYF

V gene: TRBV27
D gene: -
J gene: TRBJ1-1
clone size: -
CDR3 DNA: TGTGCCAGCAGTCGTTTTGCGACAGGCGACACTGAAGCTTTCTTT
CDR3 protein: CASSRFATGDTEAFF

V gene: TRBV28
D gene: TRBD2
J gene: TRBJ2-5
clone size: -
CDR3 DNA: TGTGCCAGCAGCTCCCAGCGGGAGGTCGAAGAGACCCAGTACTTC
CDR3 protein: CASSSQREVEETQYF

V gene: TRBV2
D gene: TRBD2
J gene: TRBJ2-3
clone size: many
CDR3 DNA: TGTGCCAGCAGGAGACACCGTACAGCGGGAACCAACTCAGATACGCAGTATTTT
CDR3 protein: CASRRHRTAGTNSDTQYF

V gene: TRBV12-3/TRBV12-4
D gene: -
J gene: TRBJ2-1
clone size: many
CDR3 DNA: TGTGCCAGCAGTTTTGCGTCCATTGGCGGGCATGAGCAGTTCTTC
CDR3 protein: CASSFASIGGHEQFF

V gene: TRBV10-3
D gene: TRBD1
J gene: TRBJ2-2
clone size: -
CDR3 DNA: TGTGCCATCAGTATCGGACAGGCTGAGGCCGGGGAGCTGTTTTTT
CDR3 protein: CAISIGQAEAGELFF

V gene: TRBV6-9
D gene: TRBD1
J gene: TRBJ1-1
clone size: many
CDR3 DNA: TGTGCCAGCAGTTACGCAGGGGGTCCCACTGAAGCTTTCTTT
CDR3 protein: CASSYAGGPTEAFF

V gene: TRBV29-1
D gene: -
J gene: TRBJ1-2
clone size: few
CDR3 DNA: TGCAGCGTTGAGAGCCAAAACAACTATGGCTACACCTTC
CDR3 protein: CSVESQNNYGYTF

V gene: TRBV14
D gene: -
J gene: TRBJ2-2
clone size: -
CDR3 DNA: TGTGCCAGCAGCTACTCGACAGGGAACACCGGGGAGCTGTTTTTT
CDR3 protein: CASSYSTGNTGELFF